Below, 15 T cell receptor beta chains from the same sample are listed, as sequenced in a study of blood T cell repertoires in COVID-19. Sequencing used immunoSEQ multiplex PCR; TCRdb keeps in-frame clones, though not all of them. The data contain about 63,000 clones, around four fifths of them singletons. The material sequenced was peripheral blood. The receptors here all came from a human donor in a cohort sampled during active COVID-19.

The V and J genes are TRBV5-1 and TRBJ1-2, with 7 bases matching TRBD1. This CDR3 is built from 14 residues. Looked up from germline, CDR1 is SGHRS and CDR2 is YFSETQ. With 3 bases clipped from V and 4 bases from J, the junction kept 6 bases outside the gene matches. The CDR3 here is CASSSRGAAYGYTF. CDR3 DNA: TGCGCCAGCAGCTCCAGGGGGGCAGCCTATGGCTACACCTTC.

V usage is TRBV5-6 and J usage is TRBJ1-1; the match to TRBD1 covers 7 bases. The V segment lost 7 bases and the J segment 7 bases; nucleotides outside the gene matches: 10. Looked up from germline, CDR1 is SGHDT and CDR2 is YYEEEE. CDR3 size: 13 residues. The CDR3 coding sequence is TGTGCCAGCGCCCGGGGACAGTTAATTGAAGCTTTCTTT. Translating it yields CASARGQLIEAFF. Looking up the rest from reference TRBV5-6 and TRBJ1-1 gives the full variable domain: DAGVTQSPTHLIKTRGQQVTLRCSPKSGHDTVSWYQQALGQGPQFIFQYYEEEERQRGNFPDRFSGHQFPNYSSELNVNALLLGDSALYLCASARGQLIEAFFGQGTRLTVV.

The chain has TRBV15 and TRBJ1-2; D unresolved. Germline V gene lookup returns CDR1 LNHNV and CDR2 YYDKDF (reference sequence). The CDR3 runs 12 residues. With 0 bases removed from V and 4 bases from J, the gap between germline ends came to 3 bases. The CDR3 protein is CATSRDLYGYTF. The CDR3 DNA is TGTGCCACCAGCAGAGACCTCTATGGCTACACCTTC.

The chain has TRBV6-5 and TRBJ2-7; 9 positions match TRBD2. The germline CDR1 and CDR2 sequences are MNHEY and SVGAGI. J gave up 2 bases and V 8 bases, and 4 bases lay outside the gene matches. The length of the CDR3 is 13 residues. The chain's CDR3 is CASRPSGAYEQYF. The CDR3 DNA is TGTGCCAGCCGGCCTAGCGGGGCCTACGAGCAGTACTTC.

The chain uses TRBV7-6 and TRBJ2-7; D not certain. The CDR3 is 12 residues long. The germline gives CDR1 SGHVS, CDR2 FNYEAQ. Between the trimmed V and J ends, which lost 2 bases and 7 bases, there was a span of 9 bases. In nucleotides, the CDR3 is TGTGCCAGCAGCTTATTTCGCGAAGAGCAGTACTTC. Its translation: CASSLFREEQYF.

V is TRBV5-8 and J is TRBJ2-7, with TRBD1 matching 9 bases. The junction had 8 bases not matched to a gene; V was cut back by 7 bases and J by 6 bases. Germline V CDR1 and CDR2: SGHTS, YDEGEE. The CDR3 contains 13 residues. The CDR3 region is CASRGTGKPEQYF. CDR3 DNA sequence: TGTGCCAGCCGGGGGACAGGGAAGCCCGAGCAGTACTTC.

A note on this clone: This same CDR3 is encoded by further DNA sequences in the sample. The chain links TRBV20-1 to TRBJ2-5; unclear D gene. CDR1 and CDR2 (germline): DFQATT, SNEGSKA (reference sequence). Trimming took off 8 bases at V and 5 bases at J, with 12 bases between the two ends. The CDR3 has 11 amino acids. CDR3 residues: CSSRPQETQYF. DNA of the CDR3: TGCAGTAGCAGGCCCCAGGAGACCCAGTACTTC.

The CDR3: CASSIDSGGIYEQYF. CDR3 in DNA: TGTGCCAGTAGTATAGACAGCGGGGGGATCTACGAGCAGTACTTC. The V and J genes are TRBV19 and TRBJ2-7, with 9 bases matching TRBD2. Unmatched junction bases numbered 3, after V lost 0 bases and J lost 3 bases. CDR1 and CDR2 (germline): LNHDA, SQIVND (reference sequence). This CDR3 is 15 amino acids long.

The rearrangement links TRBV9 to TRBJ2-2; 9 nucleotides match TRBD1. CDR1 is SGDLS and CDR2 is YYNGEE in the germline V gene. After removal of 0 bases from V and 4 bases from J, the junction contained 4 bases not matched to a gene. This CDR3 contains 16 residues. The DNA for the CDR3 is TGTGCCAGCAGCGTAGTACAGGGGGCAGGCACCGGGGAGCTGTTTTTT. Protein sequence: CASSVVQGAGTGELFF.

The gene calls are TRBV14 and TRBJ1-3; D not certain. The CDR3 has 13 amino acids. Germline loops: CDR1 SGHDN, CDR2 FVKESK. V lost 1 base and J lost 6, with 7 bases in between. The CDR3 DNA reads TGTGCCAGCAGCCAAGTACAGTCAAACACCATATATTTT. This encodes CASSQVQSNTIYF.

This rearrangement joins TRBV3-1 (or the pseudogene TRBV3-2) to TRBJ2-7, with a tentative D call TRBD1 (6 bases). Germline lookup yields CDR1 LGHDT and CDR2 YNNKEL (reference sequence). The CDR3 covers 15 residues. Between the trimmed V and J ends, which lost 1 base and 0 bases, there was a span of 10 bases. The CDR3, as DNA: TGTGCCAGCAGCCAAGGCGGACAGAGCTCCTACGAGCAGTACTTC. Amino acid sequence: CASSQGGQSSYEQYF.

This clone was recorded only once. The CDR3 coding sequence is TGTGCCAGCAGTGCGGGAGAGGGGTCCTACGAGCAGTACTTC. The encoded protein is CASSAGEGSYEQYF. The chain employs TRBV4-2 and TRBJ2-7; 7 positions agree with TRBD2. Germline V CDR1 and CDR2: LGHNA, YNFKEQ. V trimming: 6 bases; J trimming: 1 base; junction bases outside the gene matches: 6. The CDR3 has 14 residues.

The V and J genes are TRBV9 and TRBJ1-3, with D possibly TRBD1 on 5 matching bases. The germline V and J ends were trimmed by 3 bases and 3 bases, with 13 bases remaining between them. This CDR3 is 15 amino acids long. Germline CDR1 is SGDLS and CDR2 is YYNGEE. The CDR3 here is CASSAQVGGGNTIYF. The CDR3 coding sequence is TGTGCCAGCAGCGCACAGGTGGGGGGTGGAAACACCATATATTTT.

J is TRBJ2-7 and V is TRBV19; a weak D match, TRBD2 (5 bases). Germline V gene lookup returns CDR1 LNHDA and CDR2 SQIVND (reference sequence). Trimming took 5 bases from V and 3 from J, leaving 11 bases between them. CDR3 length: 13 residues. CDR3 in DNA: TGTGCCAGTAGTCATGTAGCGAGCTACGAGCAGTACTTC. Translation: CASSHVASYEQYF.

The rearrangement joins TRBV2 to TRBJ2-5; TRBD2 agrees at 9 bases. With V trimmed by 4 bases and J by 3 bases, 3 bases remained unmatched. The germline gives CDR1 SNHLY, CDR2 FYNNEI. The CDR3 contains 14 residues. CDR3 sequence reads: CASSATSGEETQYF. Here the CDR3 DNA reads TGTGCCAGCAGTGCGACTAGCGGAGAAGAGACCCAGTACTTC.